This T cell receptor (beta chain) was profiled in a study of blood T cells in healthy people across ages. A second PCR, run for about 7 to 11 cycles, used a sample-barcoded 5' primer plus a J-beta primer mix. TCRdb reprocessed the 5' RACE reads via MiXCR and lists one record per CDR3 protein. The sample lists fewer than 800,000 distinct CDR3 sequences; approximately 31% were seen once. The CDR3 sequence is 15 residues long. The V gene's germline CDR1 is LGHDT and CDR2 YNNKEL (reference sequence). On this clonotype itself: The junction departs from the called germline gene at one end, perhaps through a read error.

The receptor was isolated from a woman older than 75 in good health. The chain recombines TRBV3-1 with TRBJ2-2; D is ambiguous. What was sequenced was blood. The CDR3 region is CAGSPEGVGTGELFF. CDR3 sequence (DNA): TGTGCCGGCAGCCCCGAAGGTGTCGGAACCGGGGAGCTGTTTTTT.